A selection of T cell receptor beta chains follows, all from one sample in a study of OX40 agonist ivuxolimab in advanced cancers. The protocol was immunoSEQ multiplex PCR, while the TCRdb copy is restricted to in-frame clones and leaves out a portion. The sample lists approximately 100,000 clones, around 90% seen once, with about 1.5% in the top ten. The source material was CD4+ or CD8+ T cells sorted from blood, sampled in a trial of the OX40 agonist ivuxolimab. The source is an adult with an advanced solid tumor such as melanoma, head and neck, liver or kidney cancer. CDR3s include the opening cysteine and the closing phenylalanine or tryptophan. The D gene is left open where the match is weak. The size of a clone is reported for some rows only, either as once, few or many, or as a class for expanded clones.

CDR3aa: CASSYGGTGREGNQPQHF; CDR3nt: TGTGCCAGCAGCTATGGAGGGACAGGCAGGGAGGGCAATCAGCCCCAGCATTTT; d_gene: TRBD1; j_gene: TRBJ1-5; v_gene: TRBV7-9; abundance: -
CDR3aa: CASSDHGQPSNTEAFF; CDR3nt: TGTGCCAGCAGTGACCACGGACAGCCTTCGAACACTGAAGCTTTCTTT; d_gene: -; j_gene: TRBJ1-1; v_gene: TRBV6-1; abundance: -
CDR3aa: CASSIRPPPSTDTQYF; CDR3nt: TGTGCCAGTAGTATAAGGCCTCCGCCTAGCACAGATACGCAGTATTTT; d_gene: -; j_gene: TRBJ2-3; v_gene: TRBV19; abundance: -
CDR3aa: CASSATNQASDTQYF; CDR3nt: TGTGCCAGCAGCGCGACTAATCAGGCATCAGATACGCAGTATTTT; d_gene: -; j_gene: TRBJ2-3; v_gene: TRBV9; abundance: -
CDR3aa: CASRFQGSTGELFF; CDR3nt: TGTGCCAGCAGGTTCCAGGGTTCGACCGGGGAGCTGTTTTTT; d_gene: -; j_gene: TRBJ2-2; v_gene: TRBV7-2; abundance: -
CDR3aa: CSHRGREAFF; CDR3nt: TGTTCCCACAGGGGACGTGAAGCTTTCTTT; d_gene: TRBD1; j_gene: TRBJ1-1; v_gene: TRBV6-5; abundance: -
CDR3aa: CAIAGDRNEKLFF; CDR3nt: TGTGCCATCGCAGGGGATAGAAATGAAAAACTGTTTTTT; d_gene: -; j_gene: TRBJ1-4; v_gene: TRBV10-3; abundance: -
CDR3aa: CASSLYPGQGDYGYTF; CDR3nt: TGTGCCAGCAGCTTGTACCCAGGGCAGGGGGACTATGGCTACACCTTC; d_gene: TRBD1; j_gene: TRBJ1-2; v_gene: TRBV4-2; abundance: -
CDR3aa: CASSAAGVLDTGELFF; CDR3nt: TGTGCCAGCAGCGCGGCAGGGGTTCTGGACACCGGGGAGCTGTTTTTT; d_gene: -; j_gene: TRBJ2-2; v_gene: TRBV7-9; abundance: once
CDR3aa: CATSSESTFPQPQHF; CDR3nt: TGTGCCACCAGCTCTGAATCGACATTCCCTCAGCCCCAGCATTTT; d_gene: -; j_gene: TRBJ1-5; v_gene: TRBV15; abundance: few
CDR3aa: CASSQVGSFDTQYF; CDR3nt: TGTGCCAGCAGCCAAGTTGGTAGCTTCGATACGCAGTATTTT; d_gene: -; j_gene: TRBJ2-3; v_gene: TRBV4-2; abundance: -
CDR3aa: CASSLDDRGQYGYTF; CDR3nt: TGCGCCAGCAGCCTGGATGACAGGGGACAGTATGGCTACACCTTC; d_gene: TRBD1; j_gene: TRBJ1-2; v_gene: TRBV5-1; abundance: -
CDR3aa: CASSRSGNEQFF; CDR3nt: TGTGCCAGCAGCCGAAGCGGGAATGAGCAGTTCTTC; d_gene: -; j_gene: TRBJ2-1; v_gene: TRBV14; abundance: -
CDR3aa: CASSDYWGKLFF; CDR3nt: TGCGCCAGCAGTGATTATTGGGGGAAACTGTTTTTT; d_gene: -; j_gene: TRBJ1-4; v_gene: TRBV10-1; abundance: once
CDR3aa: CASSPRSPSGETQYF; CDR3nt: TGTGCCAGCTCACCACGATCACCTTCTGGAGAGACCCAGTACTTC; d_gene: -; j_gene: TRBJ2-5; v_gene: TRBV18; abundance: once
CDR3aa: CAISESGQGLAADTQYF; CDR3nt: TGTGCCATCAGTGAGTCCGGCCAGGGACTAGCGGCGGATACGCAGTATTTT; d_gene: TRBD2; j_gene: TRBJ2-3; v_gene: TRBV10-3; abundance: -
CDR3aa: CASSSPGTVYGYTF; CDR3nt: TGTGCCAGCAGCTCACCCGGGACAGTTTATGGCTACACCTTC; d_gene: TRBD1; j_gene: TRBJ1-2; v_gene: TRBV11-2; abundance: few
CDR3aa: CASYARGRAGANVLTF; CDR3nt: TGTGCCAGCTATGCCCGGGGGCGAGCTGGGGCCAACGTCCTGACTTTC; d_gene: -; j_gene: TRBJ2-6; v_gene: TRBV2; abundance: -
CDR3aa: CASSRGIDTEAFF; CDR3nt: TGCGCCAGCAGCAGGGGGATCGACACTGAAGCTTTCTTT; d_gene: TRBD1; j_gene: TRBJ1-1; v_gene: TRBV10-2; abundance: -
CDR3aa: CASSPGEEGSTDTQYF; CDR3nt: TGTGCCAGCAGCCCGGGCGAGGAGGGGAGCACAGATACGCAGTATTTT; d_gene: -; j_gene: TRBJ2-3; v_gene: TRBV5-4; abundance: once
CDR3aa: CSVEDGGGYTF; CDR3nt: TGCAGCGTTGAAGATGGGGGAGGCTACACCTTC; d_gene: -; j_gene: TRBJ1-2; v_gene: TRBV29-1; abundance: -
CDR3aa: CASSLATSRGGQPQHF; CDR3nt: TGTGCCAGCAGTTTAGCGACATCCAGGGGGGGTCAGCCCCAGCATTTT; d_gene: TRBD1; j_gene: TRBJ1-5; v_gene: TRBV28; abundance: many
CDR3aa: CASSDHRERPQHF; CDR3nt: TGTGCCAGCAGCGACCACAGGGAACGGCCCCAGCATTTT; d_gene: -; j_gene: TRBJ1-5; v_gene: TRBV7-2; abundance: once
CDR3aa: CASSSGGLGEDTQYF; CDR3nt: TGTGCCAGCAGTTCGGGGGGGCTGGGAGAAGATACGCAGTATTTT; d_gene: TRBD2; j_gene: TRBJ2-3; v_gene: TRBV6-5; abundance: -
CDR3aa: CASSIEVAGGYTF; CDR3nt: TGTGCCAGTAGTATCGAGGTGGCTGGAGGCTACACCTTC; d_gene: -; j_gene: TRBJ1-2; v_gene: TRBV19; abundance: -
CDR3aa: CASSQDRPMNTEAFF; CDR3nt: TGTGCCAGCAGCCAAGATCGACCAATGAACACTGAAGCTTTCTTT; d_gene: -; j_gene: TRBJ1-1; v_gene: TRBV4-2; abundance: few
CDR3aa: CASSIGRARGNDEKLFF; CDR3nt: TGTGCCAGTAGTATAGGCAGGGCCCGAGGAAACGATGAAAAACTGTTTTTT; d_gene: -; j_gene: TRBJ1-4; v_gene: TRBV19; abundance: once
CDR3aa: CASSPQAHRGETQYF; CDR3nt: TGCGCCAGCAGCCCCCAGGCCCATAGGGGAGAGACCCAGTACTTC; d_gene: -; j_gene: TRBJ2-5; v_gene: TRBV5-1; abundance: -
CDR3aa: CASRTSGVNTGELFF; CDR3nt: TGTGCCAGCAGGACTAGCGGAGTGAACACCGGGGAGCTGTTTTTT; d_gene: TRBD2; j_gene: TRBJ2-2; v_gene: TRBV27; abundance: -
CDR3aa: CASTEDRGRNEQFF; CDR3nt: TGTGCCAGCACCGAGGACAGGGGGCGGAATGAGCAGTTCTTC; d_gene: TRBD1; j_gene: TRBJ2-1; v_gene: TRBV5-4; abundance: -
CDR3aa: CASSLGQGYYEQYF; CDR3nt: TGTGCCAGCAGTTTGGGACAGGGTTACTACGAGCAGTACTTC; d_gene: TRBD1; j_gene: TRBJ2-7; v_gene: TRBV6-6; abundance: -
CDR3aa: CAISESRGLETQYF; CDR3nt: TGTGCCATCAGTGAGTCGAGGGGGCTGGAGACCCAGTACTTC; d_gene: TRBD1; j_gene: TRBJ2-5; v_gene: TRBV10-3; abundance: -
CDR3aa: CASTTVWNTGTSGSEPYNEQFF; CDR3nt: TGTGCCAGCACCACAGTTTGGAACACCGGGACTAGCGGGAGTGAACCGTACAATGAGCAGTTCTTC; d_gene: TRBD2; j_gene: TRBJ2-1; v_gene: TRBV28; abundance: -
CDR3aa: CSVGGTGNNEKLFF; CDR3nt: TGCAGCGTCGGGGGGACAGGGAATAATGAAAAACTGTTTTTT; d_gene: TRBD1; j_gene: TRBJ1-4; v_gene: TRBV29-1; abundance: -
CDR3aa: CATSKRTGTGNEQFF; CDR3nt: TGTGCCACCAGTAAACGGACAGGGACTGGCAATGAGCAGTTCTTC; d_gene: TRBD1; j_gene: TRBJ2-1; v_gene: TRBV19; abundance: -
CDR3aa: CASSLNTDTQYF; CDR3nt: TGTGCCAGCAGCTTAAACACAGATACGCAGTATTTT; d_gene: -; j_gene: TRBJ2-3; v_gene: TRBV5-6; abundance: -
CDR3aa: CSLTGAGEQYF; CDR3nt: TGCAGCCTCACAGGGGCGGGCGAGCAGTACTTC; d_gene: TRBD1; j_gene: TRBJ2-7; v_gene: TRBV20-1; abundance: -
CDR3aa: CASSLGGSLAYEQYF; CDR3nt: TGTGCCAGCAGCTTAGGAGGCAGCCTTGCCTACGAGCAGTACTTC; d_gene: -; j_gene: TRBJ2-7; v_gene: TRBV7-8; abundance: -
CDR3aa: CSVDSTDTQYF; CDR3nt: TGCAGCGTGGACAGCACAGATACGCAGTATTTT; d_gene: -; j_gene: TRBJ2-3; v_gene: TRBV29-1; abundance: -
CDR3aa: CASFPDRAYNEQFF; CDR3nt: TGCGCCAGCTTCCCGGACAGGGCATACAATGAGCAGTTCTTC; d_gene: TRBD1; j_gene: TRBJ2-1; v_gene: TRBV5-1; abundance: once
CDR3aa: CAWSVTGGGSTDTQYF; CDR3nt: TGTGCCTGGAGTGTCACAGGCGGGGGGAGCACAGATACGCAGTATTTT; d_gene: TRBD2; j_gene: TRBJ2-3; v_gene: TRBV30; abundance: -
CDR3aa: CAWSVQAGDYGYTF; CDR3nt: TGTGCCTGGAGTGTACAGGCAGGGGACTATGGCTACACCTTC; d_gene: -; j_gene: TRBJ1-2; v_gene: TRBV30; abundance: once
CDR3aa: CASSRNDREAWPQHF; CDR3nt: TGTGCCAGCAGTCGGAACGACAGGGAAGCGTGGCCCCAGCATTTT; d_gene: TRBD1; j_gene: TRBJ1-5; v_gene: TRBV6-1; abundance: -
CDR3aa: CASVKRNEQFF; CDR3nt: TGTGCCAGCGTTAAAAGGAATGAGCAGTTCTTC; d_gene: -; j_gene: TRBJ2-1; v_gene: TRBV28; abundance: -
CDR3aa: CASSPGLADYNEQFF; CDR3nt: TGTGCCAGCAGCCCGGGACTAGCAGACTACAATGAGCAGTTCTTC; d_gene: -; j_gene: TRBJ2-1; v_gene: TRBV12-1; abundance: -
CDR3aa: CAWSVFTGDRGNEQFF; CDR3nt: TGTGCCTGGAGTGTATTTACGGGAGACCGGGGCAATGAGCAGTTCTTC; d_gene: -; j_gene: TRBJ2-1; v_gene: TRBV30; abundance: -
CDR3aa: CASSLAVGVSNTRVLTF; CDR3nt: TGTGCCAGCAGCTTAGCGGTAGGAGTAAGCAACACGCGCGTCCTGACTTTC; d_gene: -; j_gene: TRBJ2-6; v_gene: TRBV7-9; abundance: -